This entry lists 21 T cell receptor beta chains sequenced from one sample in a study of blood T cell repertoires in COVID-19. Data came from immunoSEQ multiplex PCR; TCRdb stores just in-frame clones and leaves some out. This repertoire shows approximately 170,000 clones, more than 75% found once; its top ten account for around 2%. Material: peripheral blood. These receptor sequences come from a man aged 50 or older who had recovered from COVID-19.

In its sample, this clone was seen a few times. The rearrangement uses TRBV5-4 and TRBJ1-1; D is perhaps TRBD1 (6 bases). This CDR3 has 12 residues. V lost 8 bases and J lost 1, with 9 bases in between. From germline, CDR1 is SGHNT and CDR2 YYREEE (reference sequence). The CDR3 DNA follows: TGTGCCAGTGGGACACAGAACACTGAAGCTTTCTTT. Its protein is CASGTQNTEAFF.

Only a few counts were recorded for this clone. The chain recombines TRBV21-1 with TRBJ2-2; the listed D gene, TRBD2, was not tested against the DNA. TRBV21-1 is an annotated pseudogene. This CDR3 is 17 amino acids long. The DNA for the CDR3 is TGTGCCAGCAGCAAAGCCGCTAGCGGGAGTACGATAGGGGAGCTGTTTTTT. Protein: CASSKAASGSTIGELFF.

The chain employs TRBV28 and TRBJ1-5; 7 nucleotides align to TRBD1. Per the germline V gene, CDR1 is MDHEN and CDR2 is SYDVKM. The CDR3 runs 13 residues. Trimming at V came to 6 bases and at J to 7 bases, leaving 6 bases not matched to a gene. The CDR3 DNA follows: TGTGCCAGCAGAACACAGGGGATACAGCCCCAGCATTTT. Its protein product is CASRTQGIQPQHF.

This sequence joins TRBV5-6 and TRBJ2-7, with 9 bases that match TRBD1. CDR1 and CDR2 (germline): SGHDT, YYEEEE. The CDR3 sequence is 15 residues long. The junction had 6 bases not matched to a gene; V was cut back by 4 bases and J by 1 base. This CDR3 reads CASSKTGTGSYEQYF. The CDR3 DNA sequence: TGTGCCAGCAGCAAAACCGGGACAGGGTCCTACGAGCAGTACTTC. The variable domain in full, with the rest retrieved from reference TRBV5-6 and TRBJ2-7, is DAGVTQSPTHLIKTRGQQVTLRCSPKSGHDTVSWYQQALGQGPQFIFQYYEEEERQRGNFPDRFSGHQFPNYSSELNVNALLLGDSALYLCASSKTGTGSYEQYFGPGTRLTVT.

The V gene is TRBV28, the J gene TRBJ1-5, with TRBD1 matching 9 bases. The germline CDR1 and CDR2 sequences are MDHEN and SYDVKM. CDR3 size: 14 residues. V lost 10 bases and J lost 7; bases outside the gene matches: 11. Written as DNA, the CDR3 is TGTGCCACCTGTCGGACAGGGGTTGAGCAGCCCCAGCATTTT. It is translated as CATCRTGVEQPQHF.

The chain joins TRBV18 to TRBJ1-4; D is ambiguous. Trimming left V 3 bases short and J 0 bases short, with 5 bases between. Germline-derived CDR1 and CDR2 are KGHSH and LQKENI. The length of the CDR3 is 14 residues. CDR3 loop: CASSPGATNEKLFF. The CDR3 bases are TGTGCCAGCTCACCGGGAGCAACTAATGAAAAACTGTTTTTT. Full variable domain (missing parts from reference TRBV18 and TRBJ1-4): NAGVMQNPRHLVRRRGQEARLRCSPMKGHSHVYWYRQLPEEGLKFMVYLQKENIIDESGMPKERFSAEFPKEGPSILRIQQVVRGDSAAYFCASSPGATNEKLFFGSGTQLSVL.

The rearrangement links TRBV25-1 to TRBJ2-2; TRBD2 matches 8 bases. Germline CDR1 reads MGHDK; CDR2 reads SYGVNS. The CDR3 has 14 amino acids. With V trimmed by 5 bases and J by 1 base, 0 bases remained unmatched. CDR3 protein: CASSREGNTGELFF. In DNA form, the CDR3 reads TGTGCCAGCAGTCGGGAGGGGAACACCGGGGAGCTGTTTTTT.

V usage is TRBV30 and J usage is TRBJ1-5, with a tentative D call TRBD1 (6 bases). The germline V gene encodes CDR1 GTSNPN and CDR2 SVGIG (reference sequence). V lost 0 bases and J lost 2, with 11 bases in between. The CDR3 has 15 amino acids. DNA of the CDR3: TGTGCCTGGAGTGTTGGCGGGGGCGGCAATCAGCCCCAGCATTTT. Residues: CAWSVGGGGNQPQHF.

This chain joins TRBV19 and TRBJ2-2; TRBD1 agrees at 9 bases. Germline V CDR1 and CDR2: LNHDA, SQIVND (reference sequence). The CDR3 runs to 14 residues. Trimming at V came to 5 bases and at J to 7 bases, leaving 5 bases not matched to a gene. For the CDR3, the DNA is TGTGCCAGTAGTGTGACAGGGGGGGACGGGGAGCTGTTTTTT. This sequence encodes CASSVTGGDGELFF.

The chain combines TRBV7-2 with TRBJ1-1; the D gene is possibly TRBD1 (6 bases). The germline CDR1 and CDR2 sequences are SGHTA and FQGNSA. The CDR3 contains 13 residues. Trimming removed 6 bases from V and 6 bases from J, with 14 bases in between. This CDR3 is CASRATGWPEAFF. The CDR3, as DNA: TGTGCCAGCAGAGCCACAGGGTGGCCTGAAGCTTTCTTT.

This chain connects TRBV19 to TRBJ1-2, with 9 bases matching TRBD1. Looked up from germline, CDR1 is LNHDA and CDR2 is SQIVND (reference sequence). V gave up 3 bases and J gave up 8 bases; unmatched junction bases: 7. CDR3 length: 14 amino acids. The CDR3 region has the DNA TGTGCCAGTAGTATCAGACAGGGGGAGGGCGGCTACACCTTC. Translating it yields CASSIRQGEGGYTF. The variable domain in full, with the rest retrieved from reference TRBV19 and TRBJ1-2, is DGGITQSPKYLFRKEGQNVTLSCEQNLNHDAMYWYRQDPGQGLRLIYYSQIVNDFQKGDIAEGYSVSREKKESFPLTVTSAQKNPTAFYLCASSIRQGEGGYTFGSGTRLTVV.

Written as DNA, the CDR3 is TGTGCCAGCAAAGGAGGGGCCAAGTCCACCGGGGAGCTGTTTTTT. This gives the protein CASKGGAKSTGELFF. The V call is TRBV7-2, the J call TRBJ2-2; perhaps TRBD2 as D (6 bases). V shed 7 bases and J shed 4 bases, with 16 bases lying between them. Germline V lookup: CDR1 SGHTA, CDR2 FQGNSA. There are 15 residues in the CDR3.

The gene calls are TRBV11-2 and TRBJ1-2; 7 positions match TRBD1. V was pared by 5 bases and J by 5 bases, with 5 bases of the junction left unmatched. Germline V gene sequence: CDR1 SGHAT, CDR2 FQNNGV. The CDR3 is 13 residues long. CDR3 nucleotide sequence: TGTGCCAGCAGCCTACAGGGGCTTTATGGCTACACCTTC. This encodes CASSLQGLYGYTF.

This chain uses TRBV5-1 with TRBJ2-2; D might be TRBD2 (5 bases). The V end was cut by 5 bases, the J end by 1 base, with 9 bases between. This CDR3 is 14 amino acids long. Germline-derived CDR1 and CDR2 are SGHRS and YFSETQ. The CDR3 spells CASRRVLNTGELFF. CDR3 nucleotides: TGCGCCAGCAGGAGGGTCCTGAACACCGGGGAGCTGTTTTTT.

The chain employs TRBV13 and TRBJ2-2; 9 bases fit TRBD1. V dropped 1 base and J dropped 2; count of bases not matched to a gene: 11. CDR3 length: 19 residues. Germline assignment: CDR1 PRHDT and CDR2 FYEKMQ (reference sequence). CDR3 nucleotide sequence: TGTGCCAGCAGCTTAGCTCCCCTTTCGGGACAGGGAAACACCGGGGAGCTGTTTTTT. This sequence encodes CASSLAPLSGQGNTGELFF.

This chain links TRBV5-4 with TRBJ1-2; no definite D call. Germline V gives CDR1 SGHNT, CDR2 YYREEE (reference sequence). The CDR3 runs 15 residues. Between the trimmed V and J ends, which lost 4 bases and 6 bases, there was a span of 19 bases. The CDR3 spells CASSPPSVAFHGYTF. The CDR3 region has the DNA TGTGCCAGCAGCCCCCCCAGCGTTGCTTTCCATGGCTACACCTTC.

The chain joins TRBV4-3 to TRBJ2-7; TRBD1 aligns across 9 bases. V lost 3 bases, J lost 6 bases, and 6 bases stayed unmatched. Germline V CDR1 and CDR2: LGHNA, YSLEER. This CDR3 is built from 14 residues. CDR3 sequence: CASSQAGTGFEQYF. The CDR3 coding sequence is TGCGCCAGCAGCCAGGCCGGGACAGGGTTCGAGCAGTACTTC.

The V and J genes are TRBV2 and TRBJ1-2, with TRBD1 matching 10 bases. J lost 8 bases, V lost 3 bases, and 6 bases had no gene match. This CDR3 has 14 amino acids. In germline, CDR1 is SNHLY, CDR2 FYNNEI. CDR3 residues: CASSEMTGGKGYTF. In nucleotides, the CDR3 is TGTGCCAGCAGTGAGATGACAGGGGGCAAAGGCTACACCTTC.

The chain uses TRBV2 and TRBJ2-3; 7 bases align to TRBD2. The ends lost 4 bases at V and 0 bases at J; junction bases unmatched: 4. Germline V gene sequence: CDR1 SNHLY, CDR2 FYNNEI. The CDR3 is made up of 15 amino acids. Here the CDR3 DNA reads TGTGCCAGCAGTGGGGGACTACTTAGCACAGATACGCAGTATTTT. Translated, it gives CASSGGLLSTDTQYF.

The CDR3 sequence: CASRGFTYEQYF. CDR3 DNA sequence: TGTGCCAGCAGGGGCTTCACCTACGAGCAGTACTTC. This chain joins TRBV12-3 or TRBV12-4 and TRBJ2-7, with D unresolved. The CDR3 is made up of 12 amino acids. Trimming took 6 bases from V and 2 from J, leaving 8 bases between them.

The V call is TRBV5-1, the J call TRBJ1-5, with unresolved D. V was clipped by 1 base and J by 4 bases, with 6 bases between them. The CDR3 loop spans 13 amino acids. Per the germline V gene, CDR1 is SGHRS and CDR2 is YFSETQ. DNA of the CDR3: TGCGCCAGCAGCTTGTCCCCGAATCAGCCCCAGCATTTT. Translating gives CASSLSPNQPQHF.